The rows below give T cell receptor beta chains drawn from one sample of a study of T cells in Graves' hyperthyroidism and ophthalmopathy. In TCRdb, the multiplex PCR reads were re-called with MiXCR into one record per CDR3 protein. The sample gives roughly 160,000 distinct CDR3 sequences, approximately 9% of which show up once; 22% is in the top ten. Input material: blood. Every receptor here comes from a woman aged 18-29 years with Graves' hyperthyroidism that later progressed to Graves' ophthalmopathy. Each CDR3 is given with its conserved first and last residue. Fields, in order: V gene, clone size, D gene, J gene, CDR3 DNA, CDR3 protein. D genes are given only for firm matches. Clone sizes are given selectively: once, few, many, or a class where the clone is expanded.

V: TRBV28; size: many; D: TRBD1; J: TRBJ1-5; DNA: TGTGCCAGCAGACTAACAGGGGTAAGCAATCAGCCCCAGCATTTT; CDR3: CASRLTGVSNQPQHF
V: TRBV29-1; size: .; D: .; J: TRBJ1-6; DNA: TGCAGCGCCGTTGAGGGCACCAATTCACCCTTCCACTTT; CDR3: CSAVEGTNSPFHF
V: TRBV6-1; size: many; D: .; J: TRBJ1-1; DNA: TGTGCCAGCAGTGAACGCGCGGGCACTGAAGCTTTCTTT; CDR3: CASSERAGTEAFF
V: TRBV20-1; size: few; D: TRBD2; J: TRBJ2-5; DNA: TGCAGTGGCGGACTAGCGGGCTTAGCGGCCCAGTACTTC; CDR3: CSGGLAGLAAQYF
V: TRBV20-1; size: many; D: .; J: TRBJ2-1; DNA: TGCAGTGCTAGCCGCCGCCAGGGCACCTACAATGAGCAGTTCTTC; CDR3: CSASRRQGTYNEQFF
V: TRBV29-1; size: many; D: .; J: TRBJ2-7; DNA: TGCAGCGTTGGTGAGGATGGGAGAAGCGAGCAGTACTTC; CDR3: CSVGEDGRSEQYF
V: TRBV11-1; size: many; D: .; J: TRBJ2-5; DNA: TGTGCCAGCAGCTTAACGCCGGGGCATCAAGAGACCCAGTACTTC; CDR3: CASSLTPGHQETQYF
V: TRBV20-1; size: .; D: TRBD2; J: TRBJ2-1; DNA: TGCAGTGCCGGGACTATAGTCGGCAATGAGCAGTTCTTC; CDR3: CSAGTIVGNEQFF
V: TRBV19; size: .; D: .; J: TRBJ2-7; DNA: TGTGCCAGTAGTATAGAGCGGGCCCCGAACTACGAGCAGTACTTC; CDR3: CASSIERAPNYEQYF
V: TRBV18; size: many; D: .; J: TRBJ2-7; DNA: TGTGCCAGCTCCCCAGGGGTCGAGCAGTACTTC; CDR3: CASSPGVEQYF
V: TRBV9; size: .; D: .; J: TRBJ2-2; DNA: TGTGCCAGCAGCGGACGACTAGGATCGGGGGGGGAGCTGTTTTTT; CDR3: CASSGRLGSGGELFF
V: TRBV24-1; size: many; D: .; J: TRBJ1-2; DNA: TGTGCCACCAGTGATCCAGGGTACTATGGCTACACCTTC; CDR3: CATSDPGYYGYTF
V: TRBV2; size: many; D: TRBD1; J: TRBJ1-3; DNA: TGTGCCAGCAGTGAAGGGGACAGGGTGGGAAACACCATATATTTT; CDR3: CASSEGDRVGNTIYF
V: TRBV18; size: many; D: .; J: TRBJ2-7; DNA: TGTGCCAGCTCACCACGGGGCGGTTACGAGCAGTACTTC; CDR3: CASSPRGGYEQYF
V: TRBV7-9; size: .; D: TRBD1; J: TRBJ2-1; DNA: TGTGCCAGCAGCTTAGCGTACAGGGGGCGTCATGAGCAGTTCTTC; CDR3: CASSLAYRGRHEQFF
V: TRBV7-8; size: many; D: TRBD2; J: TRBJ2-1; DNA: TGTGCCAGCAGCTTAATGGTGACTAGCGGAACCTACAATGAGCAGTTCTTC; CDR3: CASSLMVTSGTYNEQFF
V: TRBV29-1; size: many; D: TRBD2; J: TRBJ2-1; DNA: TGCAGCGTTGCTCTGAGACTAGCGGTCTACAATGAGCAGTTCTTC; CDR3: CSVALRLAVYNEQFF
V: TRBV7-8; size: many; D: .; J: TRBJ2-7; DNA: TGTGCCAGCAGCTACCTTAGGGGCCGCATAGACTACGAGCAGTACTTC; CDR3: CASSYLRGRIDYEQYF
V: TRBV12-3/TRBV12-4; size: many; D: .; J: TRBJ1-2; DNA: TGTGCCAGCAGTTTAGGGGCCCCCAAAAAGGGGAGTAACTATGGCTACACCTTC; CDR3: CASSLGAPKKGSNYGYTF
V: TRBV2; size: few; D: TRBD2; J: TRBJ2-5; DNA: TGTGCCAGCAAGGGTCTCCTAGCGGGAGCTTCCCAGTACTTC; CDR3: CASKGLLAGASQYF
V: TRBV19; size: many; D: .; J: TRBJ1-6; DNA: TGTGCCAGTAGTCACGTAGCAGGCTCCTATAATTCACCCCTCCACTTT; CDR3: CASSHVAGSYNSPLHF
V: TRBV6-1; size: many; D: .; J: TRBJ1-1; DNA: TGTGCCAGCACCCCTGGACGGGGTTGGGGGACTGAAGCTTTCTTT; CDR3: CASTPGRGWGTEAFF
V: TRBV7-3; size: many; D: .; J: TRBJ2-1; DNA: TGTGCCAGCAGCCCGGGGGGCTATGAGCAGTTCTTC; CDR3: CASSPGGYEQFF
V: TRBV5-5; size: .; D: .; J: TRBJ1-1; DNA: TGTGCCAGCAGCTTTAGGTTGAACACTGAAGCTTTCTTT; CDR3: CASSFRLNTEAFF
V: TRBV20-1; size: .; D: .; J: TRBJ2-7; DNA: TGCAGTGCTAGAGGTTCATTATCCTACGAGCAGTACTTC; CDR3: CSARGSLSYEQYF
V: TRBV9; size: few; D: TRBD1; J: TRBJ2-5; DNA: TGTGCCAGCAGCGCCGGGACAGTACAAGAGACCCAGTACTTC; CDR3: CASSAGTVQETQYF
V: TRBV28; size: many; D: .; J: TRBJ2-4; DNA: TGTGCCAGCAGTTTGGCAGGGTATGACAAAAACATTCAGTACTTC; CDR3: CASSLAGYDKNIQYF
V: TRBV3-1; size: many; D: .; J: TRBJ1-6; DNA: TGTGCCAGCAGCCAAGAAACGGGGACCCGATATTCACCCCTCCACTTT; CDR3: CASSQETGTRYSPLHF
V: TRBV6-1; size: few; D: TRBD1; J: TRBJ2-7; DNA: TGTGCCAGCAGTAGGACAGGGAGCGAGCAGTACTTC; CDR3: CASSRTGSEQYF
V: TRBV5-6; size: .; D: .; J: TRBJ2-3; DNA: TGTGCCAGCAGCTTTCGGACAGGGAGGGGAAGCACAGATACGCAGTATTTT; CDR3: CASSFRTGRGSTDTQYF
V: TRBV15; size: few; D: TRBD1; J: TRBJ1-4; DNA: TGTGCCACCAGCAGAGATCGTACAGGGGGGAATGAAAAACTGTTTTTT; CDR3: CATSRDRTGGNEKLFF
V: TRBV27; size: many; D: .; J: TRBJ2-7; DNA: TGTGCCAGCAGAGGACTACAGGGCATTGCCTCCTACGAGCAGTACTTC; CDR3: CASRGLQGIASYEQYF
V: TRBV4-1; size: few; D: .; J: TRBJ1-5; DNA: TGCGCCAGCAGCCAAGATGGGGGGGGCAGCAATCAGCCCCAGCATTTT; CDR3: CASSQDGGGSNQPQHF
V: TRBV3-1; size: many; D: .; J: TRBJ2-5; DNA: TGTGCCAGCAGCCAAGTTCAGGGACGGGGGACCCAGTACTTC; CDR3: CASSQVQGRGTQYF
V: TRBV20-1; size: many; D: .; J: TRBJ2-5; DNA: TGCAGTGCTAGTACGTTGGACGGGCAAGAGACCCAGTACTTC; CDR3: CSASTLDGQETQYF
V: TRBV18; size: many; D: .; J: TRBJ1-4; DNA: TGTGCCAGCTCACCCCGGACAGACTTTGGAGAAAAACTGTTTTTT; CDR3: CASSPRTDFGEKLFF
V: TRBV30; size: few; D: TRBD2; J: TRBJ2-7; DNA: TGTGCCTGGAGCGAGGGACTAGCGGGGCTCGAGCAGTACTTC; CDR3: CAWSEGLAGLEQYF
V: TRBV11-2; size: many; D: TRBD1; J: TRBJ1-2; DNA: TGTGCCAGCAGCGACCTTAATATGGACAGGAACTATGGCTACACCTTC; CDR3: CASSDLNMDRNYGYTF
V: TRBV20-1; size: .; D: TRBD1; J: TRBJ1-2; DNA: TGCAGTTATATCTCAGGGGGGGACTATGGCTACACCTTC; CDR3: CSYISGGDYGYTF
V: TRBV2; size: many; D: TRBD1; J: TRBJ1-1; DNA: TGTGCCAGCAGTGAACGCGCGACAGGGGTCACTGAAGCTTTCTTT; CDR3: CASSERATGVTEAFF
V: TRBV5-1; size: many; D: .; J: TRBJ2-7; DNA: TGCGCCAGCAGCTTGACAGGGAGCCCCTACGAGCAGTACTTC; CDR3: CASSLTGSPYEQYF
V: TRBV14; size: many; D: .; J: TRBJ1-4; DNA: TGTGCCAGCAGCAATTGGGGGGAAGAAAAACTGTTTTTT; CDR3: CASSNWGEEKLFF
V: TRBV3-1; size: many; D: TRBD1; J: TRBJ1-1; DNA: TGTGCCAGCAGCCAAGACCAGGGGACAGGTTCTAAGGCTTTCTTT; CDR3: CASSQDQGTGSKAFF
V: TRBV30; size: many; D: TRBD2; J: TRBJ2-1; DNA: TGTGCCTGGAGGGCCTCGCGGGAGTCTGAGCAGTTCTTC; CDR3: CAWRASRESEQFF
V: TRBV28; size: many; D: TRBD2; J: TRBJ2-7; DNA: TGTGCCAGCAGTGGAGCGGGACCCTACGAGCAGTACTTC; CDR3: CASSGAGPYEQYF
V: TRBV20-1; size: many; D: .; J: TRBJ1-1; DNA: TGCAGTGCCCAATCACTCGACGGGGGGCAAGGGAACACTGAAGCTTTCTTT; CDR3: CSAQSLDGGQGNTEAFF
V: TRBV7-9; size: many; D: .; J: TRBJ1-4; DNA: TGTGCCAGCAGCTCCCGGGTGTGGGGGGCTGATGAAAAACTGTTTTTT; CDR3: CASSSRVWGADEKLFF
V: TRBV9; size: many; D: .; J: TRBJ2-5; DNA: TGTGCCAGCAGCGTAGGACGGGGGTGGGAGACCCAGTACTTC; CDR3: CASSVGRGWETQYF
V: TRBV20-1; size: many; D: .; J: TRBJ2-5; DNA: TGCAGTGCGCGGACATTTTCGTCCTCCACCCAGTACTTC; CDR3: CSARTFSSSTQYF
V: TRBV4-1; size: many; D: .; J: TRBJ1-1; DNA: TGCGCCAGCAGCCGAGGGGAATCATTGGGCCCCCGAAAAGCTTTCTTT; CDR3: CASSRGESLGPRKAFF
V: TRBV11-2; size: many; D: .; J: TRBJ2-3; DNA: TGTGCCAGCAGCTCTCGGGCCAGGGCTGATACGCAGTATTTT; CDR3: CASSSRARADTQYF
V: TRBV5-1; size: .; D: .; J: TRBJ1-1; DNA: TGCGCCAGCAGCTTGGGGGGGGTTGGGGTGGTGAGAACTGAAGCTTTCTTT; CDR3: CASSLGGVGVVRTEAFF
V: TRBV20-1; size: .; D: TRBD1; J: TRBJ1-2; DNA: TGCAGTGCTAGTTGGGTTGGGACAGGGATATGGAACTATGGCTACACCTTC; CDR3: CSASWVGTGIWNYGYTF